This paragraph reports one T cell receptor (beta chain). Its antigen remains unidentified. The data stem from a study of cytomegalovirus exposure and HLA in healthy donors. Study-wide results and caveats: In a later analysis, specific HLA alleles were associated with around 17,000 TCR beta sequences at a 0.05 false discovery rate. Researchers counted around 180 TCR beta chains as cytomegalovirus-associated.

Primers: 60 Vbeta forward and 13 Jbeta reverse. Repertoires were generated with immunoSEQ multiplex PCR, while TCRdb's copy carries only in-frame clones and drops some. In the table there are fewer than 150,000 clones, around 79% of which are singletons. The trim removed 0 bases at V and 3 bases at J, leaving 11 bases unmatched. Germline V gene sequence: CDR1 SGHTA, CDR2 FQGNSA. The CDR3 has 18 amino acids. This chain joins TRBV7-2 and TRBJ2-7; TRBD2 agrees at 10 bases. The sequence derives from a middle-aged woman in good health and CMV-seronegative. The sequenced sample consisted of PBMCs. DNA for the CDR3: TGTGCCAGCAGCTTAGCCCCAGCGGGAGGGACCTGGGTCTACGAGCAGTACTTC. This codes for CASSLAPAGGTWVYEQYF. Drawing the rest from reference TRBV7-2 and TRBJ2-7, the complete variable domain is GAGVSQSPSNKVTEKGKDVELRCDPISGHTALYWYRQSLGQGLEFLIYFQGNSAPDKSGLPSDRFSAERTGGSVSTLTIQRTQQEDSAVYLCASSLAPAGGTWVYEQYFGPGTRLTVT.